This section outlines one T cell receptor (beta chain) sequence together with its context. Its antigen is undetermined. The data are from a study of T cells in Graves' hyperthyroidism and ophthalmopathy. Study-wide results and limits: The model forecast ophthalmopathy, anticipating it by a median roughly 6 months before onset.

Out of 8.5 to 10 ml of fresh peripheral blood came the PBMCs. Germline V lookup: CDR1 MGHRA, CDR2 YSYEKL. The V gene lost 4 bases and the J gene lost 2 bases, with 15 bases spanning the gap. The CDR3 has 15 residues. Authors of the study amplified TCR beta CDR3 regions from RNA transcripts. The HTBI set primed first-round TCR CDR3 RT-PCR. Each CDR3 protein gets one entry after TCRdb re-called the multiplex PCR reads with MiXCR. Among fewer than 650,000 distinct CDR3 sequences listed, 14% to 15% were seen once. The chain is built from TRBV4-1 and TRBJ2-7; a weak D match, TRBD1 (5 bases). The clonotype was recovered from a woman in her thirties or forties with Graves' ophthalmopathy. The material sequenced was blood. The CDR3 DNA follows: TGCGCCAGCAGCCTCGCAGACAGTGACGCCTACGAGCAGTACTTC. This gives the protein CASSLADSDAYEQYF.